The subject of this entry is one TCR beta chain. Antigen specificity is unknown. The record originates from a study of post-analysis software for immune sequencing data. Study summary: Patients with relapsing-remitting, secondary progressive and progressive-relapsing multiple sclerosis courses were all represented.

Study outcomes and limitations: Normalized Chao1 diversity was significantly lower in multiple sclerosis patients than in controls. Comparison of patients with controls showed roughly five TRBV segments more frequent in patients, TRBV5-6, TRBV5-1 and TRBV20-1 among them. The F measure placed samples prepared in the same batch into strongly shared clusters.

Germline lookup yields CDR1 SEHNR and CDR2 FQNEAQ (reference sequence). Trimming pared 5 bases from V and 0 bases from J, leaving 11 bases between. The CDR3 has 16 residues. The TCR beta cDNA libraries contained unique molecular identifiers. Some 500,000 cDNA molecules came from approximately 1 to 10 million T cells. In TCRdb, the PCR reads were re-called with MiXCR into one record per CDR3 protein. The sample includes roughly 580,000 distinct CDR3 sequences, 44% of them seen just once. The TCR was taken from a girl between 10 and 17 years old with multiple sclerosis. The chain combines TRBV7-9 with TRBJ2-6; D ambiguous. The source material was blood. In nucleotides, the CDR3 is TGTGCCAGCAGCCATCTCGGGTCCTCTGGGGCCAACGTCCTGACTTTC. Its protein is CASSHLGSSGANVLTF.